At least ten counts were recorded for the clone carrying this T cell receptor beta chain. As yet, its antigen is unknown. This sample was taken from a study of T cells in Graves' hyperthyroidism and ophthalmopathy. About the study: The blood sample was taken at first diagnosis, before treatment began. General study findings and limits: Most thyroid-expanded clonotypes above 0.001 were also found in blood. A model built on 13 V-J features separated ophthalmopathy from stable hyperthyroidism.

The CDR3 is made up of 13 amino acids. Deletions cut 0 bases from V and 8 bases from J, with 7 bases between. Per germline, CDR1 LNHNV and CDR2 YYDKDF (reference sequence). TCR beta CDR3 regions were amplified from RNA transcripts. Initially, a first-round RT-PCR of the TCR CDR3 employed the HTBI primer set. A single record per CDR3 protein comes from TCRdb applying MiXCR to the multiplex PCR reads. The sample lists 500,000 to 650,000 distinct CDR3 sequences, 14% occurring once. Source material for PBMCs was around 10 ml fresh peripheral blood. The V gene is TRBV15, the J gene TRBJ1-4; D gene unclear. The sequence derives from a woman in her 40s with Graves' hyperthyroidism. Sequenced sample: blood. CDR3 sequence reads: CATSRERREKLFF. DNA of the CDR3: TGTGCCACCAGCAGAGAACGGCGGGAAAAACTGTTTTTT.